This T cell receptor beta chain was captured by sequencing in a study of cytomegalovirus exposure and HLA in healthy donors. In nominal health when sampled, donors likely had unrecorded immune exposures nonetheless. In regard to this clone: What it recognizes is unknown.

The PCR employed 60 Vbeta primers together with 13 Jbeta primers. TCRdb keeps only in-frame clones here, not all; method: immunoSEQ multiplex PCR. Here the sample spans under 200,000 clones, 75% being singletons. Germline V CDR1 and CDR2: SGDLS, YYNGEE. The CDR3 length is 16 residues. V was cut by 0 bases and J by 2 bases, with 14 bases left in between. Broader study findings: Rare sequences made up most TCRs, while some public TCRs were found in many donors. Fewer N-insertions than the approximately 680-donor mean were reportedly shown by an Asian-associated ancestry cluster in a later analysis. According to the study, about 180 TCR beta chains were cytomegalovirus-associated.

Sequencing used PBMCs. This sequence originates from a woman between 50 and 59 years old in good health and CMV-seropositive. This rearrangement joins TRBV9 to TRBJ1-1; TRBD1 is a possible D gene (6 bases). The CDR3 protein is CASSVGGQGRNTEAFF. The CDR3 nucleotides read TGTGCCAGCAGCGTAGGAGGGCAGGGGCGAAACACTGAAGCTTTCTTT.